This T cell receptor (beta chain) emerged from a study of blood T cells in healthy people across ages. V lost 5 bases, J lost 6 bases, and 12 bases lay in between. The CDR3 has 13 residues. The germline V gene encodes CDR1 LGHNA and CDR2 YNFKEQ. Primed by a sample-barcoded 5' primer and a J-beta primer mix, a second PCR proceeded for about 6 to 11 cycles. TCRdb passed the 5' RACE reads through MiXCR, listing each CDR3 protein once. Found here are around 970,000 distinct CDR3 sequences, roughly 51% of them singletons; the top ten hold about a fifth. As regards this clonotype: With a much larger clone just one base away, this may be a read error.

The chain combines TRBV4-2 with TRBJ2-3, with D uncertain. The sample taken for sequencing was blood. The sequence derives from an older woman in good health. CDR3 amino acids: CASSYNTTDTQYF. In DNA form, the CDR3 reads TGTGCCAGCAGCTACAATACTACGGATACGCAGTATTTT.